Following are 16 T cell receptor beta chains from one sample sequenced in a study of long-term antiretroviral therapy in people with HIV. Researchers report immunoSEQ v3.0 was run at survey level. Profiled with immunoSEQ multiplex PCR; TCRdb holds only in-frame clones, not every one. The table has more than 15,000 clones, 90% to 95% seen once. This material consisted of unsorted PBMCs, taken 0.3 years after starting antiretroviral therapy. The receptors stem from a man aged 60-69 years with HIV.

To note about this clone: The same CDR3 can be traced to other DNA sequences in this sample. V is TRBV13 and J is TRBJ1-2; 10 bases map to TRBD1. Germline V gene data show CDR1 as PRHDT and CDR2 as FYEKMQ (reference sequence). CDR3 length: 14 amino acids. With V trimmed by 5 bases and J by 5 bases, 5 bases remained unmatched. The CDR3: CASSRDRGSYGYTF. The DNA of the CDR3 is TGTGCCAGCAGCAGGGACAGGGGAAGTTATGGCTACACCTTC.

This chain links TRBV5-1 with TRBJ2-1; 10 nucleotides line up with TRBD2. The CDR3 spans 15 residues. Germline V gives CDR1 SGHRS, CDR2 YFSETQ. J was trimmed by 6 bases and V by 0 bases; bases with no gene match: 3. CDR3: CASSLGPSGSNEQFF. The CDR3 nucleotides read TGCGCCAGCAGCTTGGGTCCTAGCGGGAGCAATGAGCAGTTCTTC.

The chain joins TRBV6-1 to TRBJ2-5; 9 bases fit TRBD1. The CDR3 contains 13 residues. The germline V gene has CDR1 MNHNS and CDR2 SASEGT. In DNA form, the CDR3 reads TGTGTCCTAGGGGACAGGGTTGGCGAGACCCAGTACTTC. It translates to CVLGDRVGETQYF.

CDR3 sequence (DNA): TGCAGTGCCCAGGGATCCACTGAAGCTTTCTTT. This sequence encodes CSAQGSTEAFF. The chain joins TRBV20-1 to TRBJ1-1, with D tentatively TRBD1 (5 bases). Germline CDR1 DFQATT, CDR2 SNEGSKA (reference sequence). CDR3 length equals 11 residues. With 6 bases removed from V and 4 bases from J, the gap between germline ends came to 9 bases.

V gene TRBV7-9 combines with J gene TRBJ2-1, with 9 bases fitting TRBD1. Germline CDR1 SEHNR, CDR2 FQNEAQ (reference sequence). This CDR3 spans 14 amino acids. The ends lost 1 base at V and 14 bases at J; junction bases unmatched: 9. CDR3 amino acids: CASSLDSGTGMEFF. DNA for the CDR3: TGTGCCAGCAGCTTAGATTCCGGGACAGGGATGGAGTTCTTC. Full variable domain (remainder filled in from reference TRBV7-9 and TRBJ2-1): DTGVSQNPRHKITKRGQNVTFRCDPISEHNRLYWYRQTLGQGPEFLTYFQNEAQLEKSRLLSDRFSAERPKGSFSTLEIQRTEQGDSAMYLCASSLDSGTGMEFFGPGTRLTVL.

The chain carries TRBV6-1 and TRBJ1-5; D may be TRBD1 (5 bases). This CDR3 has 14 residues. Germline V gene lookup returns CDR1 MNHNS and CDR2 SASEGT. The V and J ends lost 5 bases and 4 bases respectively, with 12 bases between them. The CDR3: CASSRDLINQPQHF. The DNA for the CDR3 is TGTGCCAGCAGTCGGGACCTCATTAATCAGCCCCAGCATTTT.

V and J are TRBV9 and TRBJ2-1, with 8 bases aligning to TRBD2. The CDR3 is 16 amino acids. Germline CDR1 SGDLS, CDR2 YYNGEE. The J segment lost 4 bases and the V segment lost 4 bases, leaving 10 bases of the junction unmatched. In DNA, the CDR3 is TGTGCCAGCAGCCCGCTGGGGGCGGGGGGATACAATGAGCAGTTCTTC. Its translation is CASSPLGAGGYNEQFF.

This clone occurred once. The chain employs TRBV18 and TRBJ1-2; no definite D call. Trimming stripped 2 bases from V and 8 bases from J, with 15 bases between. This CDR3 comprises 14 residues. Per the germline V gene, CDR1 is KGHSH and CDR2 is LQKENI. CDR3 sequence: CASSPARRVGGYTF. The CDR3, as DNA: TGTGCCAGCTCACCAGCCCGACGGGTAGGCGGCTACACCTTC.

V usage is TRBV6-6 and J usage is TRBJ2-7, with D possibly being TRBD2 (6 bases). This CDR3 contains 14 residues. The V end lost 4 bases, the J end lost 1 base, and 11 bases lay between the germline ends. The germline V gene encodes CDR1 MNHNY and CDR2 SVGAGI (reference sequence). In nucleotides, the CDR3 is TGTGCCAGCAGTTTCGGGGGTGGTTCCTACGAGCAGTACTTC. Its translation is CASSFGGGSYEQYF.

V usage is TRBV7-8 and J usage is TRBJ2-7; weak D call: TRBD1 (6 bases). Deletions cut 4 bases from V and 4 bases from J, with 20 bases between. CDR3 length: 16 residues. CDR1 and CDR2 from the germline V gene are SGHVS and FQNEAQ. The chain's CDR3 is CASSSPKGGTGYEQYF. As DNA, the CDR3 is TGTGCCAGCAGCTCTCCTAAAGGGGGTACCGGTTACGAGCAGTACTTC.

This chain links TRBV6-5 with TRBJ2-3; TRBD1 aligns across 7 bases. The CDR3 totals 16 residues. Germline CDR1 is MNHEY and CDR2 is SVGAGI. V gave up 2 bases and J gave up 0 bases; unmatched junction bases: 5. DNA for the CDR3: TGTGCCAGCAGTTACAGTAGGGACAGCAGCACAGATACGCAGTATTTT. Its translation: CASSYSRDSSTDTQYF.

The chain couples TRBV9 to TRBJ2-3; 7 bases map to TRBD2. Trimming took 1 base from V and 1 from J; bases not matched to a gene: 6. The germline V gene encodes CDR1 SGDLS and CDR2 YYNGEE. This CDR3 contains 16 residues. CDR3 coding DNA: TGTGCCAGCAGCGTACGGGGGGTTGGAGGCACAGATACGCAGTATTTT. This encodes CASSVRGVGGTDTQYF.

V gene TRBV27 combines with J gene TRBJ2-7; 8 nucleotides line up with TRBD2. The CDR3 length is 17 residues. J lost 4 bases, V lost 7 bases, and 18 bases had no gene match. From germline, CDR1 is MNHEY and CDR2 SMNVEV (reference sequence). The CDR3 loop reads CASTSRGGTTDFYEQYF. CDR3 sequence (DNA): TGTGCCAGCACCTCCCGGGGGGGGACTACCGATTTTTACGAGCAGTACTTC.

The chain links TRBV11-2 to TRBJ1-6; D is perhaps TRBD1 (6 bases). V was trimmed by 4 bases and J by 11 bases, leaving 15 bases between them. The CDR3 sequence is 14 residues long. Germline V gives CDR1 SGHAT, CDR2 FQNNGV. CDR3 sequence: CASSSFVQGTPLHF. The CDR3 coding sequence is TGTGCCAGCAGCTCCTTCGTACAGGGCACACCCCTCCACTTT. Based on the CDR3 plus reference TRBV11-2 and TRBJ1-6, the full variable domain is EAGVAQSPRYKIIEKRQSVAFWCNPISGHATLYWYQQILGQGPKLLIQFQNNGVVDDSQLPKDRFSAERLKGVDSTLKIQPAKLEDSAVYLCASSSFVQGTPLHFGNGTRLTVT.

The chain's CDR3 is CSVRPGTFEKLFF. CDR3 nucleotide sequence: TGCAGCGTCCGTCCCGGGACCTTTGAAAAACTGTTTTTT. V and J are TRBV29-1 and TRBJ1-4; tentatively, D is TRBD1 (5 bases). The CDR3 sequence is 13 residues long. Germline CDR1 and CDR2: SQVTM and ANQGSEA. V gave up 6 bases and J gave up 7 bases, with 15 bases separating them.

The chain has TRBV27 and TRBJ1-6, with 9 positions matching TRBD1. CDR3 length: 19 residues. J lost 1 base, V lost 7 bases, and 14 bases had no gene match. Looked up from germline, CDR1 is MNHEY and CDR2 is SMNVEV (reference sequence). The CDR3 DNA sequence: TGTGCCAGCAAACCCAAATGGTCCGGGACAGGGTCCTATAATTCACCCCTCCACTTT. It codes for CASKPKWSGTGSYNSPLHF.